This TCR beta chain was observed in a study of blood T cell repertoires in COVID-19. Study as a whole: There were acute and convalescent COVID-19 samples, and they came from the United States, Italy and Spain. PBMCs, B-cell-depleted T cells, or T cells were the source of the cDNA or gDNA that made up the material.

Study processing details: Researchers report that nucleated cell counts were estimated from reference gene primer amplification. Profiled with immunoSEQ multiplex PCR; TCRdb holds only in-frame clones, not every one. That table supplies the V and J calls and clone size; D and trimming were determined from the DNA. Of approximately 120,000 clones listed, around four fifths were seen once; the top ten hold around 18%. This clone was counted between two and nine times. After removal of 2 bases from V and 9 bases from J, the junction contained 5 bases not matched to a gene. The germline gives CDR1 SGHTA, CDR2 FQGNSA. The CDR3 has 14 amino acids.

The V call is TRBV7-2, the J call TRBJ2-1; 9 bases line up with TRBD1. The sequencing input was peripheral blood. This receptor was taken from an elderly man with acute or convalescent COVID-19. The CDR3 is CASSLSDRGGEQFF. The CDR3, as DNA: TGTGCCAGCAGCTTATCGGACAGGGGAGGTGAGCAGTTCTTC.